What follows is one T cell receptor (beta chain) and its context. The data were taken from a study of shared T cell receptors in the human thymus. The V gene end was trimmed by 9 bases and the J gene end by 8 bases; junction bases not matched to a gene: 8. This CDR3 spans 13 amino acids. The germline CDR1 and CDR2 sequences are ENHRY and SYGVKD. Assay: immunoSEQ multiplex PCR; the TCRdb copy retains only in-frame clones and omits some. The data hold 700,000 to 750,000 clones, with 70% to 90% observed a single time. These records were also assigned to another study, of human thymus T cells. Per that paper: Having surgery to correct congenital heart defects, healthy Finnish infants acted as the donors. Thymus specimens were resections from corrective heart surgery. Thymic and blood repertoires appeared to display a bias in their usage of V and J genes. Related work showed strongly overlapping thymic repertoires across unrelated individuals.

Material for sequencing was thymocytes. This sequence joins TRBV10-3 and TRBJ2-1; TRBD1 matches 9 bases. This clonotype was obtained from a girl less than two years old with a congenital heart defect. The CDR3 coding sequence is TGTGCCATGGCTCAGGGACAGGGCGATGAGCAGTTCTTC. This translates into CAMAQGQGDEQFF.